Shown below are 12 T cell receptor beta chains from a single sample sequenced in a study of OX40 agonist ivuxolimab in advanced cancers. Clones were sequenced by immunoSEQ multiplex PCR, and TCRdb holds only the in-frame ones, with some missing. The data contain roughly 76,000 clones, about 93% of them seen just once; the ten biggest clones take up more than 4.5%. The sample here was CD4+ or CD8+ T cells sorted from blood, taken in a trial of the OX40 agonist ivuxolimab. Receptor source: an adult with an advanced solid tumor such as melanoma, head and neck, liver or kidney cancer.

The DNA of the CDR3 is TGCAGCACCGTCGGGCTGAATGAGCAGTTCTTC. This encodes CSTVGLNEQFF. The chain employs TRBV29-1 and TRBJ2-1; D is ambiguous. Looked up from germline, CDR1 is SQVTM and CDR2 is ANQGSEA. The CDR3 length is 11 residues. The V end was cut by 8 bases, the J end by 7 bases, with 12 bases between.

J is TRBJ1-5 and V is TRBV28, with TRBD1 matching over 8 bases. This CDR3 is 15 amino acids long. Germline V gene sequence: CDR1 MDHEN, CDR2 SYDVKM. Trimming took 2 bases from V and 6 from J; bases not matched to a gene: 6. This chain's CDR3 is CASSLTQGAGQPQHF. The DNA of the CDR3 is TGTGCCAGCAGTTTAACCCAGGGGGCCGGTCAGCCCCAGCATTTT.

V usage is TRBV11-3 and J usage is TRBJ2-5; TRBD1 or TRBD2 may be the D gene (5 bases each). V was shortened by 0 bases and J by 2 bases, with 7 bases between the two germline ends. Germline values: CDR1 SGHNT, CDR2 YENEEA. The CDR3 spans 14 residues. CDR3 region: CASSLDREQETQYF. The CDR3 nucleotides are TGTGCCAGCAGCTTAGACAGGGAGCAAGAGACCCAGTACTTC.

This rearrangement joins TRBV30 to TRBJ1-5; 8 bases line up with TRBD1. CDR3 length: 15 amino acids. V gave up 2 bases and J gave up 3 bases; unmatched junction bases: 6. In germline, CDR1 is GTSNPN, CDR2 SVGIG (reference sequence). The DNA of the CDR3 is TGTGCCTGGAGTCTCGGACAGGGCCTCAATCAGCCCCAGCATTTT. Translated, it gives CAWSLGQGLNQPQHF.

The chain employs TRBV7-9 and TRBJ1-3; D ambiguous. This CDR3 region has 18 residues. Germline V lookup: CDR1 SEHNR, CDR2 FQNEAQ (reference sequence). The V end lost 5 bases, the J end lost 0 bases, and 20 bases lay between the germline ends. CDR3 residues: CASSHTRTDSSSGNTIYF. The CDR3 bases are TGTGCCAGCAGCCATACTAGGACGGACTCGAGCTCTGGAAACACCATATATTTT.

The chain is built from TRBV19 and TRBJ1-5; 7 nucleotides agree with TRBD1. V trimming: 6 bases; J trimming: 0 bases; junction bases outside the gene matches: 2. Germline CDR1 is LNHDA and CDR2 is SQIVND (reference sequence). The CDR3 sequence is 14 residues long. This CDR3 is CASRDRLSNQPQHF. In DNA, the CDR3 is TGTGCCAGTAGGGACAGGCTTAGCAATCAGCCCCAGCATTTT.

The chain couples TRBV28 to TRBJ1-2; D call uncertain. V dropped 9 bases and J dropped 4 bases, with 12 bases sitting between them. Per germline, CDR1 MDHEN and CDR2 SYDVKM. The CDR3 length is 12 residues. The CDR3 sequence is CASERTGYGYTF. CDR3 sequence (DNA): TGTGCCAGTGAGAGGACGGGCTATGGCTACACCTTC.

J is TRBJ2-7 and V is TRBV30; 11 bases are a match to TRBD1. J was trimmed by 2 bases and V by 8 bases; bases with no gene match: 2. CDR1 GTSNPN and CDR2 SVGIG come from the germline V gene (reference sequence). The CDR3 has 12 residues. CDR3 residues: CAGTGGTYEQYF. Written as DNA, the CDR3 is TGTGCCGGGACAGGGGGGACCTACGAGCAGTACTTC.

The chain joins TRBV19 to TRBJ1-1, with D tentatively TRBD1 (6 bases). The V gene lost 6 bases and the J gene lost 3 bases, with 8 bases spanning the gap. The CDR3 loop spans 12 amino acids. CDR1 is LNHDA, CDR2 SQIVND, per germline (reference sequence). The CDR3 spells CASRDSYTEAFF. The CDR3 region has the DNA TGTGCCAGTAGGGACAGTTACACTGAAGCTTTCTTT.

The genes are TRBV11-2 and TRBJ1-4; D perhaps matches TRBD1 (5 bases). The CDR3 length is 16 residues. The germline CDR1 and CDR2 sequences are SGHAT and FQNNGV. V lost 1 base, J lost 8 bases, and 17 bases lay in between. The CDR3: CASSLGFGTSFEKLFF. Here the CDR3 DNA reads TGTGCCAGCAGCTTAGGTTTCGGGACGTCATTCGAAAAACTGTTTTTT.

CDR3 region: CASSVGAGTEQYF. The CDR3 DNA sequence: TGTGCCAGCAGCGTAGGGGCAGGGACCGAGCAGTACTTC. This sequence joins TRBV9 and TRBJ2-7, with D perhaps matching TRBD1 or TRBD2 (5 bases each). CDR3 size: 13 residues. Trimming removed 0 bases from V and 6 bases from J, with 10 bases in between. Germline V lookup: CDR1 SGDLS, CDR2 YYNGEE. Full variable domain (outside the CDR3, taken from reference TRBV9 and TRBJ2-7): DSGVTQTPKHLITATGQRVTLRCSPRSGDLSVYWYQQSLDQGLQFLIQYYNGEERAKGNILERFSAQQFPDLHSELNLSSLELGDSALYFCASSVGAGTEQYFGPGTRLTVT.

The DNA of the CDR3 is TGTGCCAGCAGCCTAGATGGACAGACCACAGATACGCAGTATTTT. Its protein is CASSLDGQTTDTQYF. The chain joins TRBV7-9 to TRBJ2-3, with D possibly matching TRBD1 (6 bases). Trimming took off 5 bases at V and 2 bases at J, with 14 bases between the two ends. The germline V gene encodes CDR1 SEHNR and CDR2 FQNEAQ (reference sequence). The CDR3 spans 15 residues.